This TCR beta chain was observed in a study of T cell responses to AZD1222 COVID-19 vaccine. CDR1 and CDR2 (germline): SGHVS, FNYEAQ. After removal of 3 bases from V and 2 bases from J, the junction contained 8 bases not matched to a gene. The CDR3 length is 17 residues. Some second doses came at about 4 weeks and others at about 12 weeks; these were pooled. Comment on this clone: Its antigen remains unidentified.

Study outcomes and limitations: Unmutated variant regions are reportedly targeted by nearly half of spike-specific TCRs. The breadth and depth of Spike-specific TCRs increased once two AZD1222 doses had been given.

Assay used: immunoSEQ multiplex PCR; TCRdb lists only in-frame clones, some missing. The sample has approximately 130,000 clones; 88% are singletons. Specimen: peripheral blood, collected 28 days after the second AZD1222 dose. The clonotype originates from an adult who received the AZD1222 COVID-19 vaccine. This rearrangement joins TRBV7-6 to TRBJ2-5, with TRBD2 identical over 11 bases. The CDR3 DNA reads as TGTGCCAGCAGCTTTATTACTAGCGGGAGCCCTCAAGAGACCCAGTACTTC. Translating gives CASSFITSGSPQETQYF.